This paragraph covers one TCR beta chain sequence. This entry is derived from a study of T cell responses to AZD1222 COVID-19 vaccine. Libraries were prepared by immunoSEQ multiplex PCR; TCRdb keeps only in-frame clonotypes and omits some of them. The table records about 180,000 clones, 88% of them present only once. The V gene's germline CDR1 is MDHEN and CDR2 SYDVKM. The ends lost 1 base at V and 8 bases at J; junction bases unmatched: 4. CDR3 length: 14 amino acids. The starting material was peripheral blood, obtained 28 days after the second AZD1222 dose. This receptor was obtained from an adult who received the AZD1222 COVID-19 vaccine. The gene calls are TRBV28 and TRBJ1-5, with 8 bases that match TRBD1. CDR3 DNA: TGTGCCAGCAGTTTATCAGGGGGCGCAGAGCCCCAGCATTTT. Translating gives CASSLSGGAEPQHF. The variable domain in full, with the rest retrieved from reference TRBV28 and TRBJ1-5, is DVKVTQSSRYLVKRTGEKVFLECVQDMDHENMFWYRQDPGLGLRLIYFSYDVKMKEKGDIPEGYSVSREKKERFSLILESASTNQTSMYLCASSLSGGAEPQHFGDGTRLSIL.